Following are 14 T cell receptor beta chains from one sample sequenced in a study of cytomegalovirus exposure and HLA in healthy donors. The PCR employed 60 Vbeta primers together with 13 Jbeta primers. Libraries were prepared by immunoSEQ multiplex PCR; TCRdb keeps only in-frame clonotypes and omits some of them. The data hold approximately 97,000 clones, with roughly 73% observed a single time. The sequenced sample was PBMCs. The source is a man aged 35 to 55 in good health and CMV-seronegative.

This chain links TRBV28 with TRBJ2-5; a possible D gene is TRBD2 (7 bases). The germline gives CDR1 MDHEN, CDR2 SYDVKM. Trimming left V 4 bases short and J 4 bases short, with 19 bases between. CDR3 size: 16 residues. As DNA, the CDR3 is TGTGCCAGCAGTTCCCTAGGGGGGGGCACATCAGAGACCCAGTACTTC. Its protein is CASSSLGGGTSETQYF.

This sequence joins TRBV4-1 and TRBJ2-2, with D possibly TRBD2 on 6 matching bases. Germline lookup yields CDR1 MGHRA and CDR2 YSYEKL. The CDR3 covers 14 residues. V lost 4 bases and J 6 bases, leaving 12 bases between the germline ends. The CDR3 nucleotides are TGCGCCAGCAGCCGCCCGGGGGTTTCCGGGGAGCTGTTTTTT. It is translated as CASSRPGVSGELFF.

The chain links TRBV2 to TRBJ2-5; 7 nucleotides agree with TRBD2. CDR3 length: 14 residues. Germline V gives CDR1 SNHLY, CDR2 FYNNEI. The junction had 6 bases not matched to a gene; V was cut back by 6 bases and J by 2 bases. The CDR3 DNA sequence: TGTGCCAGCAGCGCCCTAGCGGCACAAGAGACCCAGTACTTC. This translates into CASSALAAQETQYF.

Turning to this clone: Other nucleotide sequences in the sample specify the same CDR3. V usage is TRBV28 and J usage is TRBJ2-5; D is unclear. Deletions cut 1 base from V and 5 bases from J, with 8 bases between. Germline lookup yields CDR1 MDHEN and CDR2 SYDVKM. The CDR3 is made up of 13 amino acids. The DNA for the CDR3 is TGTGCCAGCAGTTTATCCGGCAGGGAGACCCAGTACTTC. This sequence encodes CASSLSGRETQYF. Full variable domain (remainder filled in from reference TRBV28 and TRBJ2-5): DVKVTQSSRYLVKRTGEKVFLECVQDMDHENMFWYRQDPGLGLRLIYFSYDVKMKEKGDIPEGYSVSREKKERFSLILESASTNQTSMYLCASSLSGRETQYFGPGTRLLVL.

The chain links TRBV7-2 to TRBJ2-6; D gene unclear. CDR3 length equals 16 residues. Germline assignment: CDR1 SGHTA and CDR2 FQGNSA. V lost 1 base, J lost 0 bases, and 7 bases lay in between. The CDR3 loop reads CASSLGFGSGANVLTF. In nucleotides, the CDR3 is TGTGCCAGCAGCTTAGGATTCGGCTCTGGGGCCAACGTCCTGACTTTC.

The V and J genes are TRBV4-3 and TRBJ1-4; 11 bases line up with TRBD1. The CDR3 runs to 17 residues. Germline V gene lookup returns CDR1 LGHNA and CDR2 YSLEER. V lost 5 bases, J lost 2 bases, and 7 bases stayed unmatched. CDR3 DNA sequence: TGCGCCAGCAGCTCGCGGACAGGGGGCGAGACTAATGAAAAACTGTTTTTT. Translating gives CASSSRTGGETNEKLFF.

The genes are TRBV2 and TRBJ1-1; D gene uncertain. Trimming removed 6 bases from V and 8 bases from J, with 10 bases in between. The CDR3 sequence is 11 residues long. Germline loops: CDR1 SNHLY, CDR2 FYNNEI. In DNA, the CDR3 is TGTGCCAGCAGGGAGTGGCACGAAGCTTTCTTT. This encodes CASREWHEAFF.

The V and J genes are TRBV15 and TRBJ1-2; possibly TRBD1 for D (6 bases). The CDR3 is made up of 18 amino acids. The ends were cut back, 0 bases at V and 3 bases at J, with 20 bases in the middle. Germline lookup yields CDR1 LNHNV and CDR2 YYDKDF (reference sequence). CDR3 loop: CATSREGGRTIWDYGYTF. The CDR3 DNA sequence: TGTGCCACCAGCAGAGAAGGGGGACGAACAATCTGGGACTATGGCTACACCTTC.

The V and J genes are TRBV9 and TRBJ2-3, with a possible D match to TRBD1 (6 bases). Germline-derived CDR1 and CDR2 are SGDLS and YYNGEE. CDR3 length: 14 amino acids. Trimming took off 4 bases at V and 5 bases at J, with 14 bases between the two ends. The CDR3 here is CASSTGSWGDTQYF. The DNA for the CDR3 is TGTGCCAGCAGCACAGGGTCCTGGGGAGATACGCAGTATTTT. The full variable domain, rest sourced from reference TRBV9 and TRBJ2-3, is DSGVTQTPKHLITATGQRVTLRCSPRSGDLSVYWYQQSLDQGLQFLIQYYNGEERAKGNILERFSAQQFPDLHSELNLSSLELGDSALYFCASSTGSWGDTQYFGPGTRLTVL.

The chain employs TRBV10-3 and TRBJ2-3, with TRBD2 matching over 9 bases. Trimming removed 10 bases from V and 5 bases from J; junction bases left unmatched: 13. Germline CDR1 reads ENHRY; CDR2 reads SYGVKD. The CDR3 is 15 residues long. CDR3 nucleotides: TGTGCCACAACGCCCCAGGCGGGGGGGGGAGATACGCAGTATTTT. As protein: CATTPQAGGGDTQYF.

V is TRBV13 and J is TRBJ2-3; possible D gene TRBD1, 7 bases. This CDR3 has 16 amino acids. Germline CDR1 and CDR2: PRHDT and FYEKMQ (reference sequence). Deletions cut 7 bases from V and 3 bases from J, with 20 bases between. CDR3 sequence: CASTFAGQSVTDTQYF. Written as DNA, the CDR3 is TGTGCCAGCACCTTCGCGGGACAGAGTGTAACAGATACGCAGTATTTT.

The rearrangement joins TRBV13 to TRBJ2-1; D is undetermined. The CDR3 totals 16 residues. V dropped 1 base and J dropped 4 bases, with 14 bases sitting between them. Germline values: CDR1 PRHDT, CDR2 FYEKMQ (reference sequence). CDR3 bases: TGTGCCAGCAGCTTAGTCGCCTTCACGGTTTACAATGAGCAGTTCTTC. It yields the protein CASSLVAFTVYNEQFF.

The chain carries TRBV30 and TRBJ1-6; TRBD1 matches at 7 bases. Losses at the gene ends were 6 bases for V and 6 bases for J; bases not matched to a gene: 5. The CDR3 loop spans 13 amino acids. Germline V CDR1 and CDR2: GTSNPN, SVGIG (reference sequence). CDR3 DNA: TGTGCCTGTTCACAGGGGTTTAATTCACCCCTCCACTTT. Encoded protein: CACSQGFNSPLHF.

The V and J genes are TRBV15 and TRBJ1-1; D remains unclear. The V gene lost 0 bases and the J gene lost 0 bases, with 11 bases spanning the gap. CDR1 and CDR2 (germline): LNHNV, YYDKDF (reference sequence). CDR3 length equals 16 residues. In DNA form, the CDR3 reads TGTGCCACCAGCAGAGATCGGCGGGTCTTGAACACTGAAGCTTTCTTT. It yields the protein CATSRDRRVLNTEAFF.